The text below deals with one T cell receptor (beta chain). Its matching antigen is unknown. Exclusion applied to patients with autoimmune disease history or systemic immunosuppression. Baseline was the first blood sampling point, followed by cycle 4 day 1 and cycle 7 day 1. Profiling relied on immunoSEQ multiplex PCR, and the TCRdb table lists in-frame clones only, not all of them. Among around 60,000 clones listed, around 90% were seen once. CDR1 and CDR2 from the germline V gene are MDHEN and SYDVKM. The CDR3 spans 13 residues. Deletions cut 6 bases from V and 2 bases from J, with 10 bases between. This specimen comes from a study of OX40 agonist ivuxolimab in advanced cancers. Points from the study as a whole: CD8+ T cells were the subset that, on average, had more expanded clones than CD4+. By week 6 at 0.1 to 3.0 mg/kg, blood CD4+ and CD8+ T cells had expanded clonally.

Sequencing was performed on CD4+ or CD8+ T cells sorted from blood, taken in a trial of the OX40 agonist ivuxolimab. This chain links TRBV28 with TRBJ2-5; perhaps TRBD1 as D (6 bases). The sequence was obtained from an adult with an advanced solid tumor such as melanoma, head and neck, liver or kidney cancer. This CDR3 reads CASRMTGQETQYF. The CDR3 region has the DNA TGTGCCAGCAGAATGACAGGTCAAGAGACCCAGTACTTC.